The 11 T cell receptor beta chains given below trace back to one sample, sequenced in a study of blood T cell repertoires in COVID-19. Some clones are missing from TCRdb's copy, which holds only in-frame ones; the method was immunoSEQ multiplex PCR. The profile shows roughly 250,000 clones, under 95% of them singletons. The sample taken for sequencing was PBMCs or T cells enriched from blood (not recorded which). The receptors stem from a woman aged 18-29 years who had recovered from COVID-19.

The V and J genes are TRBV13 and TRBJ1-2, with TRBD1 identical over 11 bases. This CDR3 is built from 15 residues. V trimming: 5 bases; J trimming: 2 bases; junction bases outside the gene matches: 4. Germline assignment: CDR1 PRHDT and CDR2 FYEKMQ (reference sequence). The CDR3 spells CASSGGTGGNYGYTF. CDR3 bases: TGTGCCAGCAGCGGAGGGACAGGGGGGAACTATGGCTACACCTTC.

V and J are TRBV6-6 and TRBJ1-5; the match to TRBD1 covers 10 bases. After removal of 11 bases from V and 7 bases from J, the junction contained 14 bases not matched to a gene. CDR1 is MNHNY and CDR2 is SVGAGI in the germline V gene (reference sequence). CDR3 length: 15 amino acids. This chain's CDR3 is CAPPGETGGRQPQHF. CDR3 sequence (DNA): TGTGCCCCCCCCGGCGAGACAGGGGGCAGACAGCCCCAGCATTTT.

This clone was counted between two and nine times. This chain uses TRBV15 with TRBJ1-3; 7 bases are a match to TRBD1. The CDR3 contains 14 residues. From germline, CDR1 is LNHNV and CDR2 YYDKDF (reference sequence). V dropped 9 bases and J dropped 0; count of bases not matched to a gene: 5. CDR3 in amino acids: CATSGGSSGNTIYF. In DNA, the CDR3 is TGTGCCACTTCAGGGGGTTCCTCTGGAAACACCATATATTTT.

J is TRBJ1-1 and V is TRBV18; TRBD1 aligns across 9 bases. This CDR3 spans 15 amino acids. The germline CDR1 and CDR2 sequences are KGHSH and LQKENI. The ends lost 2 bases at V and 3 bases at J; junction bases unmatched: 4. CDR3 sequence reads: CASSPTGGADTEAFF. Here the CDR3 DNA reads TGTGCCAGCTCACCAACAGGGGGCGCGGACACTGAAGCTTTCTTT.

The rearrangement joins TRBV16 to TRBJ2-3; D gene ambiguous. V lost 0 bases to trimming and J lost 2 bases, with 6 bases between them. Germline V lookup: CDR1 KGHSY, CDR2 FQNENV. The CDR3 contains 14 residues. CDR3 DNA: TGTGCCAGCAGCCAATCGGGCTACACAGATACGCAGTATTTT. Its translation: CASSQSGYTDTQYF.

The chain uses TRBV9 and TRBJ2-1; 14 positions agree with TRBD2. Germline trimming cut 2 bases from V and 4 bases from J; bases unmatched to any gene: 11. The CDR3 loop spans 19 amino acids. Looked up from germline, CDR1 is SGDLS and CDR2 is YYNGEE. This CDR3 reads CASSVREGLAGVQYNEQFF. The CDR3 DNA reads TGTGCCAGCAGCGTCCGTGAGGGACTAGCGGGAGTTCAATACAATGAGCAGTTCTTC.

This chain connects TRBV19 to TRBJ2-1, with D unresolved. The V gene lost 3 bases and the J gene lost 7 bases, with 16 bases spanning the gap. Per the germline V gene, CDR1 is LNHDA and CDR2 is SQIVND (reference sequence). The CDR3 length is 15 residues. In DNA, the CDR3 is TGTGCCAGTAGTATTATTCTTCCCAGGCAGAATGAGCAGTTCTTC. Its protein product is CASSIILPRQNEQFF.

The chain links TRBV5-1 to TRBJ2-2; 9 positions agree with TRBD1. The CDR3 runs to 15 residues. Germline-derived CDR1 and CDR2 are SGHRS and YFSETQ. V lost 3 bases, J lost 5 bases, and 5 bases stayed unmatched. CDR3 amino acids: CASSSGTGRTGELFF. For the CDR3, the DNA is TGCGCCAGCAGCTCAGGGACAGGGAGGACCGGGGAGCTGTTTTTT.

The V call is TRBV7-3, the J call TRBJ2-3; possible D gene TRBD2, 5 bases. The CDR3 length is 15 residues. Between the trimmed V and J ends, which lost 5 bases and 4 bases, there was a span of 16 bases. Germline loops: CDR1 SGHTA, CDR2 FQGTGA. DNA for the CDR3: TGTGCCAGCAGCGCAATTGGGCTGAGGGCAGATACGCAGTATTTT. Amino acids: CASSAIGLRADTQYF.

This clone was found once. The chain recombines TRBV11-2 with TRBJ2-1; 7 bases line up with TRBD1. Germline V gene data show CDR1 as SGHAT and CDR2 as FQNNGV. CDR3 size: 14 residues. With 3 bases clipped from V and 5 bases from J, the junction kept 4 bases outside the gene matches. DNA of the CDR3: TGTGCCAGCAGCTTGCAGACAGGGAACAATGAGCAGTTCTTC. Translation gives CASSLQTGNNEQFF.

This clone was seen a handful of times. The chain is built from TRBV19 and TRBJ2-2; 8 nucleotides agree with TRBD2. J lost 4 bases, V lost 4 bases, and 5 bases had no gene match. Germline CDR1 reads LNHDA; CDR2 reads SQIVND (reference sequence). CDR3 length: 15 amino acids. The CDR3 sequence is CASSTSGSVTGELFF. The CDR3 nucleotides read TGTGCCAGTAGTACGAGCGGGAGCGTCACCGGGGAGCTGTTTTTT.